This T cell receptor (beta chain) was documented in a study of beta chain features in type 1 diabetes. Study-wide results and limits: Comparison showed that naive, central memory and Treg TCRB repertoires appeared more similar among patients than among healthy donors. In all four CD4+ subsets, TCRB CDR3 length was significantly, moderately reduced in type 1 diabetes.

The V and J ends lost 6 bases and 1 base respectively, with 13 bases between them. CDR1 and CDR2 from the germline V gene are SNHLY and FYNNEI. This CDR3 has 15 residues. A word on this clone: The target antigen is unknown.

Since all of the isolated RNA was reverse transcribed, expressed TCRB transcripts were what got sequenced. Sequencing was performed with immunoSEQ multiplex PCR; in TCRdb, only in-frame clones are kept and a portion is missing. Of over 20,000 clones in the sample, roughly 45% are singletons; the top ten hold 0.3%. Markers CD45RO/CCR7/CD25/CD127/CD95/CD27 served to sort CD4+ naive, central memory, regulatory and stem cell-like memory cells. The source is a man under 40 with type 1 diabetes. The material sequenced was stem cell memory CD4+ T cells from blood. This sequence joins TRBV2 and TRBJ1-5; maybe TRBD1 (5 bases). CDR3 in amino acids: CASRGGFRSNQPQHF. In DNA, the CDR3 is TGTGCCAGCAGGGGGGGGTTTCGGAGCAATCAGCCCCAGCATTTT. The full variable domain, its missing parts supplied by reference TRBV2 and TRBJ1-5, is EPEVTQTPSHQVTQMGQEVILRCVPISNHLYFYWYRQILGQKVEFLVSFYNNEISEKSEIFDDQFSVERPDGSNFTLKIRSTKLEDSAMYFCASRGGFRSNQPQHFGDGTRLSIL.